This T cell receptor beta chain is from a study of T cells in pancreatic ductal adenocarcinoma. Overall study findings and caveats: Tumor-versus-blood clonality comparisons may be biased toward lower tumor diversity. Unique clonotypes were around 7.6-fold more numerous in blood than in tumor.

Surgery without prior neoadjuvant therapy was the treatment of the selected pancreatic ductal adenocarcinoma patients. Assay: immunoSEQ multiplex PCR; the TCRdb copy retains only in-frame clones and omits some. Among 97,000 or so clones listed, 90% to 95% were seen once. Worth noting for this clone: The antigen remains undetermined.

The origin of this receptor is a human donor with pancreatic ductal adenocarcinoma. The material sequenced was PBMCs.

In DNA form, the CDR3 reads TGTGCCAGCAGCCAAGAGTGGGAGGGGACTGAAGCTTTCTTT. It yields the protein CASSQEWEGTEAFF. The rearrangement links TRBV14 to TRBJ1-1, with TRBD1 as a possible D gene (5 bases). CDR1 and CDR2 (germline): SGHDN, FVKESK. The V gene lost 0 bases and the J gene lost 5 bases, with 10 bases spanning the gap. CDR3 length: 14 amino acids. The variable domain in full, with the rest retrieved from reference TRBV14 and TRBJ1-1, is EAGVTQFPSHSVIEKGQTVTLRCDPISGHDNLYWYRRVMGKEIKFLLHFVKESKQDESGMPNNRFLAERTGGTYSTLKVQPAELEDSGVYFCASSQEWEGTEAFFGQGTRLTVV.